This entry concerns a single T cell receptor (beta chain). Self-reported history from a screening survey and questionnaire set each donor's cohort. Recovered Cohort 3 donors showed two negative PCRs, clearance, or symptom resolution. Profiling relied on immunoSEQ multiplex PCR, and the TCRdb table lists in-frame clones only, not all of them. Altogether about 250,000 clones are present, just over 85% being singletons, with the ten largest covering around a sixth. V gave up 8 bases and J gave up 5 bases; unmatched junction bases: 16. The CDR3 has 16 residues. Germline loops: CDR1 SEHNR, CDR2 FQNEAQ (reference sequence). This record comes from a study of blood T cell repertoires in COVID-19. Overall study context: Samples representing acute and convalescent COVID-19 were sourced from the United States, Italy and Spain. Sample material is recorded as cDNA or gDNA derived from T cells, B-cell-depleted T cells, or PBMCs.

The receptor was isolated from a man aged 18 to 29 who had recovered from COVID-19. The sample taken for sequencing was PBMCs or T cells enriched from blood (not recorded which). The genes are TRBV7-9 and TRBJ1-1, with 8 bases identical to TRBD1. DNA of the CDR3: TGTGCCAGCTCCGGACAGGGACTAATTGTGGGGACTGAAGCTTTCTTT. It codes for CASSGQGLIVGTEAFF.